The following is a T cell receptor beta chain sequence with its context. This sample stems from a study of shared clonotypes between healthy human individuals. V lost 0 bases to trimming and J lost 3 bases, with 21 bases between them. CDR3 length: 17 amino acids. CDR1 and CDR2 from the germline V gene are GTSNPN and SVGIG (reference sequence). Per the original methods: Filtering differed, since immunoSEQ gave only junction sequences and no quality scores. Using immunoSEQ multiplex PCR, the repertoire was profiled, and TCRdb retains in-frame clones only, with some absent. Clone size and V and J calls were adopted from that table, with D and trimming inferred from the DNA. The sample holds 2 million to 2.5 million clones, roughly 93% seen once.

This chain joins TRBV30 and TRBJ2-7; D is possibly TRBD1 (5 bases). Source material: naive CD4+ T cells from PBMCs. Specified subset: CD45RA+ positively selected. The source of this sequence is a man younger than 35 in good health. Some clones in this sample may be carry-over from other donors' samples. The CDR3: CAWSVPFLGRRGYEQYF. CDR3 bases: TGTGCCTGGAGTGTACCGTTTTTAGGACGTAGGGGCTACGAGCAGTACTTC. Full variable domain (outside the CDR3, taken from reference TRBV30 and TRBJ2-7): SQTIHQWPATLVQPVGSPLSLECTVEGTSNPNLYWYRQAAGRGLQLLFYSVGIGQISSEVPQNLSASRPQDRQFILSSKKLLLSDSGFYLCAWSVPFLGRRGYEQYFGPGTRLTVT.